The 9 T cell receptor beta chains reported below all come from one sample, sequenced in a study of control samples from healthy donors and cancer patients. Assay: immunoSEQ multiplex PCR; the TCRdb copy retains only in-frame clones and omits some. The sample has about 170,000 clones, approximately 86% seen once. The sequenced sample was blood. These receptors came from a woman between 25 and 40 years old in good health.

The V gene is TRBV19, the J gene TRBJ1-2; D is ambiguous. From germline, CDR1 is LNHDA and CDR2 SQIVND (reference sequence). V was pared by 3 bases and J by 2 bases, with 4 bases between. This CDR3 contains 12 residues. The CDR3 coding sequence is TGTGCCAGTAGTATTGTAAACTATGGCTACACCTTC. It encodes CASSIVNYGYTF.

V and J are TRBV28 and TRBJ2-4; D may be TRBD1 (6 bases). The CDR3 runs 14 residues. Trimming removed 7 bases from V and 5 bases from J, with 15 bases in between. Germline CDR1 and CDR2: MDHEN and SYDVKM. The CDR3: CASNYRVGQNIQYF. For the CDR3, the DNA is TGTGCCAGCAATTACAGGGTGGGTCAAAACATTCAGTACTTC.

J is TRBJ1-1 and V is TRBV7-9, with D perhaps matching TRBD1 (5 bases). Germline-derived CDR1 and CDR2 are SEHNR and FQNEAQ (reference sequence). V shed 3 bases and J shed 4 bases, with 12 bases lying between them. CDR3 size: 14 residues. The CDR3: CASSFQGLATEAFF. DNA of the CDR3: TGTGCCAGCAGCTTTCAGGGTTTGGCCACTGAAGCTTTCTTT. The full variable domain, its missing parts supplied by reference TRBV7-9 and TRBJ1-1, is DTGVSQNPRHKITKRGQNVTFRCDPISEHNRLYWYRQTLGQGPEFLTYFQNEAQLEKSRLLSDRFSAERPKGSFSTLEIQRTEQGDSAMYLCASSFQGLATEAFFGQGTRLTVV.

This clone has just a few counts. The chain links TRBV14 to TRBJ1-2, with 9 bases aligning to TRBD1. CDR1 is SGHDN and CDR2 is FVKESK in the germline V gene. The CDR3 runs to 14 residues. With 6 bases clipped from V and 6 bases from J, the junction kept 8 bases outside the gene matches. DNA of the CDR3: TGTGCCAGCAGTACATCTCGGACAGGGGATGGCTACACCTTC. It encodes CASSTSRTGDGYTF. Using reference TRBV14 and TRBJ1-2 for the parts outside the CDR3, the full variable domain is EAGVTQFPSHSVIEKGQTVTLRCDPISGHDNLYWYRRVMGKEIKFLLHFVKESKQDESGMPNNRFLAERTGGTYSTLKVQPAELEDSGVYFCASSTSRTGDGYTFGSGTRLTVV.

The CDR3 protein is CASSEGTAFTDTQYF. Written as DNA, the CDR3 is TGTGCCAGCAGCGAAGGGACAGCATTTACAGATACGCAGTATTTT. This chain links TRBV11-3 with TRBJ2-3; 7 bases fit TRBD1. V lost 5 bases and J lost 3; bases outside the gene matches: 8. This CDR3 region has 15 residues. In germline, CDR1 is SGHNT, CDR2 YENEEA. The full variable domain, its missing parts supplied by reference TRBV11-3 and TRBJ2-3, is EAGVVQSPRYKIIEKKQPVAFWCNPISGHNTLYWYLQNLGQGPELLIRYENEEAVDDSQLPKDRFSAERLKGVDSTLKIQPAELGDSAVYLCASSEGTAFTDTQYFGPGTRLTVL.

This clone was observed once. The chain recombines TRBV5-5 with TRBJ2-5, with 7 bases aligning to TRBD2. The CDR3 sequence is 16 residues long. CDR1 and CDR2 (germline): SGHKS, YYEKEE (reference sequence). The V and J ends lost 0 bases and 4 bases, in that order; junction bases with no gene match: 9. This chain's CDR3 is CASSLDGGPGGETQYF. CDR3 nucleotide sequence: TGTGCCAGCAGCTTGGATGGAGGGCCGGGAGGAGAGACCCAGTACTTC.

The chain uses TRBV19 and TRBJ2-7, with 8 bases fitting TRBD1. V lost 3 bases to trimming and J lost 2 bases; unmatched junction nucleotides: 6. The CDR3 extends over 15 amino acids. The germline gives CDR1 LNHDA, CDR2 SQIVND (reference sequence). The CDR3 bases are TGTGCCAGTAGTATTTCCGACAGGGGACCCTACGAGCAGTACTTC. It translates to CASSISDRGPYEQYF.

The V gene is TRBV5-1, the J gene TRBJ1-1; 7 bases line up with TRBD1. The germline V gene encodes CDR1 SGHRS and CDR2 YFSETQ. The CDR3 consists of 13 residues. Trimming took 7 bases from V and 3 from J; bases not matched to a gene: 6. The CDR3 nucleotides read TGCGCCAGCGGGACAGATGGCGACACTGAAGCTTTCTTT. Translation: CASGTDGDTEAFF.

The V and J genes are TRBV7-2 and TRBJ2-2; 8 bases are shared with TRBD1. The CDR3 is 15 residues long. Trimming at V came to 3 bases and at J to 5 bases, leaving 5 bases not matched to a gene. Germline loops: CDR1 SGHTA, CDR2 FQGNSA. DNA of the CDR3: TGTGCCAGCAGCTTGACAGGGGTTGGTACCGGGGAGCTGTTTTTT. This translates into CASSLTGVGTGELFF.